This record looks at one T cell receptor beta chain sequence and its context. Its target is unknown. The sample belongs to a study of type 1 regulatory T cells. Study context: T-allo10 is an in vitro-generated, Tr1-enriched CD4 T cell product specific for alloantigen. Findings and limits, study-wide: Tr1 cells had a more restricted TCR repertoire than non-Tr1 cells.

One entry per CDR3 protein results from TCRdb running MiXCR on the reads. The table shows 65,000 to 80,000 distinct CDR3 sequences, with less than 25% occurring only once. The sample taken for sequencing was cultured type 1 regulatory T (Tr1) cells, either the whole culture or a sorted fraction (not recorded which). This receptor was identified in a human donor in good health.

CDR3 protein: CATLRANYGYTF. CDR3 coding DNA: TGTGCCACCCTAAGGGCTAACTATGGCTACACCTTC. The rearrangement links TRBV27 to TRBJ1-2; D remains ambiguous. Looked up from germline, CDR1 is MNHEY and CDR2 is SMNVEV (reference sequence). The V end lost 10 bases, the J end lost 0 bases, and 9 bases lay between the germline ends. CDR3 length: 12 amino acids.